Listed below are T cell receptor beta chains from one sample, sequenced in a study of early T cells in non-severe SARS-CoV-2 infection. From the 5' RACE reads, TCRdb called clonotypes with MiXCR, one entry per CDR3 protein. Counted here are more than 75,000 distinct CDR3 sequences, under 15% occurring once; the ten biggest clones make up nearly 6%. Sequences were obtained from whole blood. These TCRs come from an adult who was a healthcare worker with PCR-confirmed SARS-CoV-2 infection or an uninfected control (not recorded which). CDR3s include the opening cysteine and the closing phenylalanine or tryptophan. The order of the fields is clone size, J gene, V gene, D gene, CDR3 protein, CDR3 DNA. D genes are given only for firm matches. The listing skips clone size in some rows; elsewhere it reads once, few, many or a size class.

clone_size: many
j_call: TRBJ2-1
v_call: TRBV5-4
d_call: NA
cdr3_aa: CASSLGVGVEQFF
cdr3_nt: TGTGCCAGCAGCTTGGGCGTAGGGGTGGAGCAGTTCTTC

clone_size: many
j_call: TRBJ2-2
v_call: TRBV5-1
d_call: NA
cdr3_aa: CASSLARGNTGELFF
cdr3_nt: TGCGCCAGCAGCTTGGCCAGGGGGAACACCGGGGAGCTGTTTTTT

clone_size: few
j_call: TRBJ2-6
v_call: TRBV5-8
d_call: NA
cdr3_aa: CASSLEWGTGANVLTF
cdr3_nt: TGTGCCAGCAGCTTGGAATGGGGGACTGGGGCCAACGTCCTGACTTTC

clone_size: many
j_call: TRBJ1-1
v_call: TRBV10-2
d_call: NA
cdr3_aa: CASITLGGTEAFF
cdr3_nt: TGCGCCAGCATCACCTTGGGGGGTACTGAAGCTTTCTTT

clone_size: NA
j_call: TRBJ2-3
v_call: TRBV27
d_call: TRBD2
cdr3_aa: CASSRPPGTSASTDTQYF
cdr3_nt: TGTGCCAGCAGTCGCCCACCCGGGACTAGCGCTAGCACAGATACGCAGTATTTT

clone_size: few
j_call: TRBJ2-4
v_call: TRBV7-2
d_call: TRBD1
cdr3_aa: CASSTIRDRGNIQYF
cdr3_nt: TGTGCCAGCAGCACAATCCGGGACAGGGGCAACATTCAGTACTTC

clone_size: NA
j_call: TRBJ2-1
v_call: TRBV5-6
d_call: NA
cdr3_aa: CASSKLTGAYNEQFF
cdr3_nt: TGTGCCAGCAGTAAGTTGACAGGTGCCTACAATGAGCAGTTCTTC

clone_size: many
j_call: TRBJ2-3
v_call: TRBV7-9
d_call: NA
cdr3_aa: CASSLDTDTQYF
cdr3_nt: TGTGCCAGCAGCTTAGACACAGATACGCAGTATTTT

clone_size: NA
j_call: TRBJ1-4
v_call: TRBV28
d_call: NA
cdr3_aa: CASSFTGRRLFF
cdr3_nt: TGTGCCAGCAGTTTTACAGGCCGACGACTGTTTTTT

clone_size: many
j_call: TRBJ1-1
v_call: TRBV4-1
d_call: NA
cdr3_aa: CASSQTGNTEAFF
cdr3_nt: TGCGCCAGCAGCCAAACGGGAAACACTGAAGCTTTCTTT

clone_size: many
j_call: TRBJ1-2
v_call: TRBV24-1
d_call: TRBD1
cdr3_aa: CATSDEGQVYGYTF
cdr3_nt: TGTGCCACCAGTGACGAGGGACAGGTCTATGGCTACACCTTC

clone_size: few
j_call: TRBJ2-1
v_call: TRBV4-1
d_call: NA
cdr3_aa: CASSQDQLAISYNEQFF
cdr3_nt: TGCGCCAGCAGCCAAGATCAATTGGCGATTTCCTACAATGAGCAGTTCTTC

clone_size: few
j_call: TRBJ2-1
v_call: TRBV9
d_call: NA
cdr3_aa: CASSVDGGEGNEQFF
cdr3_nt: TGTGCCAGCAGCGTAGATGGCGGTGAGGGCAATGAGCAGTTCTTC

clone_size: NA
j_call: TRBJ2-3
v_call: TRBV30
d_call: NA
cdr3_aa: CAWSVRQTQYF
cdr3_nt: TGTGCCTGGAGTGTAAGGCAGACGCAGTATTTT

clone_size: many
j_call: TRBJ2-2
v_call: TRBV2
d_call: NA
cdr3_aa: CASKEKNTGELFF
cdr3_nt: TGTGCCAGCAAGGAGAAGAACACCGGGGAGCTGTTTTTT

clone_size: NA
j_call: TRBJ2-3
v_call: TRBV5-1
d_call: NA
cdr3_aa: CASSPWGENTDTQYF
cdr3_nt: TGCGCCAGCAGCCCCTGGGGAGAAAACACAGATACGCAGTATTTT

clone_size: many
j_call: TRBJ1-1
v_call: TRBV6-1
d_call: TRBD1
cdr3_aa: CASSPAGGWAEAFF
cdr3_nt: TGTGCCAGCAGTCCAGCAGGGGGCTGGGCTGAAGCTTTCTTT

clone_size: many
j_call: TRBJ2-1
v_call: TRBV7-9
d_call: NA
cdr3_aa: CASSLRQEGDEQFF
cdr3_nt: TGTGCCAGCAGCTTAAGACAGGAAGGGGATGAGCAGTTCTTC

clone_size: few
j_call: TRBJ1-6
v_call: TRBV10-3
d_call: NA
cdr3_aa: CAISQYNSPLHF
cdr3_nt: TGTGCCATCAGTCAGTATAATTCACCCCTCCACTTT

clone_size: few
j_call: TRBJ1-2
v_call: TRBV7-2
d_call: NA
cdr3_aa: CASSLEWGYYGYTF
cdr3_nt: TGTGCCAGCAGCTTAGAGTGGGGTTACTATGGCTACACCTTC

clone_size: few
j_call: TRBJ2-2
v_call: TRBV29-1
d_call: TRBD1
cdr3_aa: CSATRTGLDTGELFF
cdr3_nt: TGCAGCGCAACCCGGACAGGGTTGGACACCGGGGAGCTGTTTTTT

clone_size: many
j_call: TRBJ1-5
v_call: TRBV7-9
d_call: NA
cdr3_aa: CAKNLTFTDQPQHF
cdr3_nt: TGTGCCAAGAATCTCACTTTTACCGATCAGCCCCAGCATTTT

clone_size: few
j_call: TRBJ2-1
v_call: TRBV5-1
d_call: NA
cdr3_aa: CASMGSSSYNEQFF
cdr3_nt: TGCGCCAGCATGGGGAGTAGCTCCTACAATGAGCAGTTCTTC

clone_size: many
j_call: TRBJ2-2
v_call: TRBV12-3/TRBV12-4
d_call: TRBD2
cdr3_aa: CASSSAGLTNTGELFF
cdr3_nt: TGTGCCAGCAGTTCAGCGGGGCTTACGAACACCGGGGAGCTGTTTTTT

clone_size: NA
j_call: TRBJ1-2
v_call: TRBV30
d_call: TRBD1
cdr3_aa: CAWRAPGQYYGYTF
cdr3_nt: TGTGCCTGGAGGGCGCCGGGACAGTACTATGGCTACACCTTC

clone_size: many
j_call: TRBJ2-5
v_call: TRBV11-1
d_call: TRBD2
cdr3_aa: CASSSLAGPQETQYF
cdr3_nt: TGTGCCAGCAGTTCACTAGCGGGCCCCCAAGAGACCCAGTACTTC

clone_size: NA
j_call: TRBJ1-5
v_call: TRBV19
d_call: NA
cdr3_aa: CASNSKQNQPQHF
cdr3_nt: TGTGCCAGCAATTCAAAACAGAATCAGCCCCAGCATTTT

clone_size: NA
j_call: TRBJ2-7
v_call: TRBV6-2/TRBV6-3
d_call: TRBD2
cdr3_aa: CASSYSASGYEQYF
cdr3_nt: TGTGCCAGCAGTTACTCCGCTAGCGGCTACGAGCAGTACTTC

clone_size: NA
j_call: TRBJ2-7
v_call: TRBV11-2
d_call: TRBD1
cdr3_aa: CASRQGAGEQYF
cdr3_nt: TGTGCCAGCAGACAGGGGGCTGGCGAGCAGTACTTC

clone_size: many
j_call: TRBJ1-1
v_call: TRBV3-1
d_call: TRBD1
cdr3_aa: CASSTQGGLGNTEAFF
cdr3_nt: TGTGCCAGCAGCACCCAGGGGGGGCTGGGGAACACTGAAGCTTTCTTT

clone_size: NA
j_call: TRBJ2-7
v_call: TRBV29-1
d_call: TRBD2
cdr3_aa: CSASSGARYEQYF
cdr3_nt: TGCAGCGCTTCCAGCGGGGCCCGCTACGAGCAGTACTTC

clone_size: many
j_call: TRBJ2-3
v_call: TRBV7-9
d_call: NA
cdr3_aa: CASSLRLTAPSLNTDTQYF
cdr3_nt: TGTGCCAGCAGCTTAAGGCTGACAGCACCATCCCTTAACACAGATACGCAGTATTTT

clone_size: many
j_call: TRBJ2-2
v_call: TRBV19
d_call: TRBD2
cdr3_aa: CASSNPAGGTGELFF
cdr3_nt: TGTGCCAGTAGTAACCCTGCGGGAGGAACCGGGGAGCTGTTTTTT

clone_size: NA
j_call: TRBJ1-4
v_call: TRBV5-1
d_call: TRBD1
cdr3_aa: CASSPDRGWEKLFF
cdr3_nt: TGCGCCAGCAGCCCCGACAGGGGATGGGAAAAACTGTTTTTT

clone_size: NA
j_call: TRBJ1-1
v_call: TRBV7-3
d_call: NA
cdr3_aa: CASSTRGPTEAFF
cdr3_nt: TGTGCCAGCAGCACCCGGGGCCCCACTGAAGCTTTCTTT

clone_size: many
j_call: TRBJ2-7
v_call: TRBV20-1
d_call: TRBD1
cdr3_aa: CSAISPGQSSYEQYF
cdr3_nt: TGCAGTGCTATAAGCCCGGGACAGAGTTCCTACGAGCAGTACTTC

clone_size: NA
j_call: TRBJ2-1
v_call: TRBV10-2
d_call: TRBD2
cdr3_aa: CASGLAGANEQFF
cdr3_nt: TGCGCCAGCGGACTAGCGGGAGCCAATGAGCAGTTCTTC

clone_size: many
j_call: TRBJ2-1
v_call: TRBV28
d_call: TRBD1
cdr3_aa: CASSHSGTGGFNEQFF
cdr3_nt: TGTGCCAGCAGCCACTCCGGGACAGGGGGCTTCAATGAGCAGTTCTTC

clone_size: many
j_call: TRBJ2-7
v_call: TRBV6-1
d_call: TRBD1
cdr3_aa: CASSAWTGQVYEQYF
cdr3_nt: TGTGCCAGCAGTGCCTGGACGGGACAGGTCTACGAGCAGTACTTC

clone_size: few
j_call: TRBJ2-3
v_call: TRBV6-5
d_call: TRBD1
cdr3_aa: CASSPGTGGPDTQYF
cdr3_nt: TGTGCCAGCAGTCCCGGGACAGGGGGCCCAGATACGCAGTATTTT

clone_size: few
j_call: TRBJ1-1
v_call: TRBV19
d_call: NA
cdr3_aa: CASIKNTEAFF
cdr3_nt: TGTGCCAGTATTAAGAACACTGAAGCTTTCTTT

clone_size: many
j_call: TRBJ1-1
v_call: TRBV20-1
d_call: NA
cdr3_aa: CSANQPGAGTEAFF
cdr3_nt: TGCAGTGCTAATCAGCCGGGGGCAGGCACTGAAGCTTTCTTT